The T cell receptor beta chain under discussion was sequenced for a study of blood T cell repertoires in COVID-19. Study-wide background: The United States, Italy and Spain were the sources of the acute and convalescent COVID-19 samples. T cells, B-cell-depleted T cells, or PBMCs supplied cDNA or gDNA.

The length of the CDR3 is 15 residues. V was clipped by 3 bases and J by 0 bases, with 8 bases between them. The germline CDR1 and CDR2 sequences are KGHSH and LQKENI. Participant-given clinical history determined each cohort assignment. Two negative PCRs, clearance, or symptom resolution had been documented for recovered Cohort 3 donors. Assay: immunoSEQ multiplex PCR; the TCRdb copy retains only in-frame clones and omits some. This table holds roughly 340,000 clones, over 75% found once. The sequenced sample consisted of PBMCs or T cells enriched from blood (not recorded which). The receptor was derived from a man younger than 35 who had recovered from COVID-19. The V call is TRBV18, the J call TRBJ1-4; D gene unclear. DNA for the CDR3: TGTGCCAGCTCACCGACAAGGACAACTAATGAAAAACTGTTTTTT. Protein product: CASSPTRTTNEKLFF.